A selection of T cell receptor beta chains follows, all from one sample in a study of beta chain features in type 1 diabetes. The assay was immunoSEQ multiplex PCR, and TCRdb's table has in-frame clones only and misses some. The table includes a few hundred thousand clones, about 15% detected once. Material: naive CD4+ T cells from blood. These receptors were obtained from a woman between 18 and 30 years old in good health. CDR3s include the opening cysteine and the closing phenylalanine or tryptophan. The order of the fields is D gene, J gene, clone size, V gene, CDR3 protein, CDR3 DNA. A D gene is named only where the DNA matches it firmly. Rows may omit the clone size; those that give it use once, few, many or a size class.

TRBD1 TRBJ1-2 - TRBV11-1 CASSSTTGGFGYTF TGTGCCAGCAGCTCCACGACAGGGGGCTTTGGCTACACCTTC
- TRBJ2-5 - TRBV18 CASSPRVVEETQYF TGTGCCAGCTCACCACGAGTAGTCGAGGAGACCCAGTACTTC
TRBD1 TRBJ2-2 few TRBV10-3 CAISEAQGAGELFF TGTGCCATCAGTGAGGCACAGGGGGCCGGGGAGCTGTTTTTT
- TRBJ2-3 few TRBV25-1 CASRSVTDTQYF TGTGCCAGCCGGAGCGTTACAGATACGCAGTATTTT
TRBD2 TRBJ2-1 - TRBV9 CASSGGLAGLYNEQFF TGTGCCAGCAGCGGCGGACTAGCGGGACTATACAATGAGCAGTTCTTC
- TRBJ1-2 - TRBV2 CASSESPELYGYTF TGTGCCAGCAGTGAATCCCCGGAACTATATGGCTACACCTTC
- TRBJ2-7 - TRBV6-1 CASSEHFQGTADEQYF TGTGCCAGCAGTGAACACTTCCAGGGGACGGCGGATGAGCAGTACTTC
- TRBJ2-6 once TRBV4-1 CASSQVFSSGANVLTF TGTGCCAGCAGCCAAGTTTTTAGCTCTGGGGCCAACGTCCTGACTTTC
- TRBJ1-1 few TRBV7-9 CASTPGSVMNTEAFF TGTGCCAGCACCCCCGGGTCAGTGATGAACACTGAAGCTTTCTTT
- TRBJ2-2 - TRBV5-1 CASSLAGAGTGELFF TGCGCCAGCAGCTTGGCAGGGGCGGGTACCGGGGAGCTGTTTTTT
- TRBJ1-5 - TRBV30 CAWSYSSNQPQHF TGTGCCTGGAGTTACAGTAGCAATCAGCCCCAGCATTTT
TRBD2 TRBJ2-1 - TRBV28 CATRGLAGAVEQFF TGTGCCACTCGCGGACTAGCGGGAGCGGTTGAGCAGTTCTTC
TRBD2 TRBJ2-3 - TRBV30 CAWNRGISGSADTQYF TGTGCCTGGAACCGGGGGATTAGCGGGAGTGCAGATACGCAGTATTTT
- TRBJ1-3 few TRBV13 CASSLGRVQNTIYF TGTGCCAGCAGCTTAGGCCGGGTCCAAAACACCATATATTTT
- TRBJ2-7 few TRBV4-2 CASSQDGGLEQYF TGTGCCAGCAGCCAAGACGGGGGGCTCGAGCAGTACTTC
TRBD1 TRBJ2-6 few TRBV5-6 CASSLAFGTGIANVLTF TGTGCCAGCAGCTTGGCTTTCGGGACAGGTATCGCCAACGTCCTGACTTTC
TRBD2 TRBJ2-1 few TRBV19 CASSTRLAGGPSYNEQFF TGTGCCAGTAGTACCAGACTAGCGGGAGGGCCCTCTTACAATGAGCAGTTCTTC
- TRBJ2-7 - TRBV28 CASRTTVSYEQYF TGTGCCAGCAGAACCACAGTCTCCTACGAGCAGTACTTC
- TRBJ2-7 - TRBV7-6 CASSVNSYEQYF TGTGCCAGCAGCGTCAACTCCTACGAGCAGTACTTC
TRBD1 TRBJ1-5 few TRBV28 CASTVGQGNQPQHF TGTGCCAGCACCGTGGGACAGGGGAATCAGCCCCAGCATTTT
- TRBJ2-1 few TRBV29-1 CSVEGLVRGTGYNEQFF TGCAGCGTTGAAGGATTAGTCCGCGGAACCGGTTACAATGAGCAGTTCTTC
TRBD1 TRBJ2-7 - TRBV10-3 CAISTGALDEQYF TGTGCCATCAGTACAGGGGCCTTGGACGAGCAGTACTTC
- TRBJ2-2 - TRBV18 CASSPAIANTGELFF TGTGCCAGCTCACCAGCAATAGCGAACACCGGGGAGCTGTTTTTT
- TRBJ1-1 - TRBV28 CASSLGVMNTEAFF TGTGCCAGCAGTTTAGGAGTGATGAACACTGAAGCTTTCTTT
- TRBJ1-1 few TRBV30 CAWTGRGNTEAFF TGTGCCTGGACAGGGCGAGGGAACACTGAAGCTTTCTTT
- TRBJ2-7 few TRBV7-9 CASSQGRLLYEQYF TGTGCCAGCAGCCAGGGCAGGCTGTTATACGAGCAGTACTTC
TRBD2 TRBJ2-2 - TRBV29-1 CSVLGRANTGELFF TGCAGCGTTCTCGGGAGGGCGAACACCGGGGAGCTGTTTTTT
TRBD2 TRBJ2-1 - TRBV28 CASSSTGTSGHYNEQFF TGTGCCAGCAGTTCCACCGGGACTAGCGGGCACTACAATGAGCAGTTCTTC
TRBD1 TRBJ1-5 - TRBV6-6 CASSYGIGQGMSPQHF TGTGCCAGCAGTTACGGGATAGGACAGGGGATGTCGCCCCAGCATTTT